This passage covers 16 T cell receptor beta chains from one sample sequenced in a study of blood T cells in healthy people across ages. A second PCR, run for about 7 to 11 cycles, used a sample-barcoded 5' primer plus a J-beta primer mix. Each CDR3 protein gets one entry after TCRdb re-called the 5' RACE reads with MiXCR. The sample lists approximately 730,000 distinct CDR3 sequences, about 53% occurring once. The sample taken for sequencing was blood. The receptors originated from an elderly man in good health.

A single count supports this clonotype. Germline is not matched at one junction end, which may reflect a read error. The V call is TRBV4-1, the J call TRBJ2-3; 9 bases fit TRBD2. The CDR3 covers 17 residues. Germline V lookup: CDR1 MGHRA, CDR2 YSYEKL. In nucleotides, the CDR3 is TGTCTCACCTCTACGGCGGGAGGGCATGATGGCACAGATACGCAGTATTTT. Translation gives CLTSTAGGHDGTDTQYF.

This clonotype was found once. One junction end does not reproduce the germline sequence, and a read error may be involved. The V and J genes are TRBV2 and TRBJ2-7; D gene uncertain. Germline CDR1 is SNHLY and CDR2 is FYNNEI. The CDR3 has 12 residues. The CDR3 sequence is CASGQVPYEQYF. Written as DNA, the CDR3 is TGTGCCAGTGGGCAGGTCCCCTACGAGCAGTACTTT. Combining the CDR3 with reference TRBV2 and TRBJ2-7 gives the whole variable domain EPEVTQTPSHQVTQMGQEVILRCVPISNHLYFYWYRQILGQKVEFLVSFYNNEISEKSEIFDDQFSVERPDGSNFTLKIRSTKLEDSAMYFCASGQVPYEQYFGPGTRLTVT.

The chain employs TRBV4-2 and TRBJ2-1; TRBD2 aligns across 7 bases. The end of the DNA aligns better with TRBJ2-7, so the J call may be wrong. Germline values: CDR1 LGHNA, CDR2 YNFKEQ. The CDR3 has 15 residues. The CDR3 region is CASSQGSGLYNEQYF. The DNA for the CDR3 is TGTGCCAGCAGCCAAGGTAGCGGGCTCTACAATGAGCAGTACTTC.

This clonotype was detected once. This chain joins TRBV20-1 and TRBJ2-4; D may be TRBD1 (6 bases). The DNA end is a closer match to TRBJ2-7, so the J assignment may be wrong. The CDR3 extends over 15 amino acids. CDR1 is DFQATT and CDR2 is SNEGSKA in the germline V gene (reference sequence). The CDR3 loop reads CSATRPLDSPYEQYF. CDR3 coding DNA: TGCAGTGCTACCCGACCCTTGGACAGTCCCTACGAGCAGTACTTC.

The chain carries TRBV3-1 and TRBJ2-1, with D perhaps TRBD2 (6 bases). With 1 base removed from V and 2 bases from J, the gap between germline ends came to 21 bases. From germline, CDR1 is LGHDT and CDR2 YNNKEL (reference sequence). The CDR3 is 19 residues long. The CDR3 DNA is TGTGCCAGCAGCCAAGGTAGGGCTAGCGCCACAGGCCCCTACAATGAGCAGTTCTTC. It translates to CASSQGRASATGPYNEQFF.

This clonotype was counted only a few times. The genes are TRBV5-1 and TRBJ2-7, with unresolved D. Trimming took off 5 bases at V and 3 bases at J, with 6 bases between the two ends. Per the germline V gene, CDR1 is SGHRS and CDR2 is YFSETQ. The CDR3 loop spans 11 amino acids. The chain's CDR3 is CASRIDYEQYF. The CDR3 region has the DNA TGCGCCAGCAGAATAGACTACGAGCAGTACTTC.

The CDR3 nucleotides are TGTGCCAGCAGCCTAAGTCTTGACAGACGACCGAACACCGGGGAGCTGTTTTTT. This encodes CASSLSLDRRPNTGELFF. V is TRBV7-9 and J is TRBJ2-2; D may be TRBD1 (5 bases). CDR3 length equals 18 residues. V lost 5 bases to trimming and J lost 0 bases, with 19 bases between them. CDR1 and CDR2 (germline): SEHNR, FQNEAQ (reference sequence).

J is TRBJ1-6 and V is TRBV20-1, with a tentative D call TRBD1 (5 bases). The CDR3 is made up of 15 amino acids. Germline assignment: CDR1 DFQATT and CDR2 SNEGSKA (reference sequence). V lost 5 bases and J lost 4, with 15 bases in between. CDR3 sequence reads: CSAQGRGRYNSPLHF. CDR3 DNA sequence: TGCAGTGCTCAAGGAAGGGGTCGGTATAATTCACCCCTCCACTTT.

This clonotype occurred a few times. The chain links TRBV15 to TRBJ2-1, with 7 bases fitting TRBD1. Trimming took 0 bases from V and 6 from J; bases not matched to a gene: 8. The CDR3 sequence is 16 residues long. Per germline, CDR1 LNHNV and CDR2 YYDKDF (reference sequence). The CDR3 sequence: CATSREQGKVANEQFF. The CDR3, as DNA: TGTGCCACCAGCAGAGAACAGGGGAAGGTAGCCAATGAGCAGTTCTTC.

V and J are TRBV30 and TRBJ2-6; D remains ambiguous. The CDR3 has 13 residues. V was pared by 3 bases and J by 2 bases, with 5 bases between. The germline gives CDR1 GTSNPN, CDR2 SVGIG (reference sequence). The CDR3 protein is CAWRVTGANVLTF. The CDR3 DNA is TGTGCCTGGAGGGTTACTGGGGCCAACGTCCTGACTTTC.

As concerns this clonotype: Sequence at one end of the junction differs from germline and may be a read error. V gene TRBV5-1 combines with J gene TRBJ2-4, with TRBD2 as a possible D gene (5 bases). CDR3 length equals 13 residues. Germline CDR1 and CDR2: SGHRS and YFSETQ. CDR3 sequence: CAGSSAARDIQYF. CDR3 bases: TGCGCCGGCAGCTCTGCGGCGAGGGACATTCAGTACTTC.

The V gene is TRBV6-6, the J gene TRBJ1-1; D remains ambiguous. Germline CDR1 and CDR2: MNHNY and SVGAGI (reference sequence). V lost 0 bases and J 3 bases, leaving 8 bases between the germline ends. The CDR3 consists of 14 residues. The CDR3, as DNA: TGTGCCAGCAGTTACTCCCGGGCTTACACTGAAGCTTTCTTT. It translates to CASSYSRAYTEAFF.

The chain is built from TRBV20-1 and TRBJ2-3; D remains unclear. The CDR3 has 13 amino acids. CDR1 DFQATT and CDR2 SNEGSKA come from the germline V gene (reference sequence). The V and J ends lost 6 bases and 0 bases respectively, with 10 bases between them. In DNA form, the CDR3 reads TGCAGTGCGCGAGCCAGGAGCACAGATACGCAGTATTTT. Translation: CSARARSTDTQYF.

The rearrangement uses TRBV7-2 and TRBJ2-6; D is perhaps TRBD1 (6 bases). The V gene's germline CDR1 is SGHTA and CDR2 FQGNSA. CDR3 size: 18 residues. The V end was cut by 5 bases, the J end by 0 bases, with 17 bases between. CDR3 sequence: CASSQTGTKFSGANVLTF. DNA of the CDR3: TGTGCCAGCAGCCAAACCGGGACAAAATTCTCTGGGGCCAACGTCCTGACTTTC.

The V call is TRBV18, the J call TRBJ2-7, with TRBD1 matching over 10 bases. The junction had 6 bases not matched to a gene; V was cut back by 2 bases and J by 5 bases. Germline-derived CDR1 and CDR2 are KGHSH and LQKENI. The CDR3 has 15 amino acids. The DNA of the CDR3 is TGTGCCAGCTCACCAGGGACAGGGGATTTGGACGAGCAGTACTTC. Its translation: CASSPGTGDLDEQYF.

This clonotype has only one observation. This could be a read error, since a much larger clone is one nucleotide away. CDR3 sequence (DNA): TGTGCCAGCAGCTCCTCGGTCGGCGAGACCCAGTACTTC. It encodes CASSSSVGETQYF. V and J are TRBV7-2 and TRBJ2-5; D remains unclear. This CDR3 is built from 13 residues. Germline assignment: CDR1 SGHTA and CDR2 FQGNSA. The germline V and J ends were trimmed by 4 bases and 5 bases, with 11 bases remaining between them.